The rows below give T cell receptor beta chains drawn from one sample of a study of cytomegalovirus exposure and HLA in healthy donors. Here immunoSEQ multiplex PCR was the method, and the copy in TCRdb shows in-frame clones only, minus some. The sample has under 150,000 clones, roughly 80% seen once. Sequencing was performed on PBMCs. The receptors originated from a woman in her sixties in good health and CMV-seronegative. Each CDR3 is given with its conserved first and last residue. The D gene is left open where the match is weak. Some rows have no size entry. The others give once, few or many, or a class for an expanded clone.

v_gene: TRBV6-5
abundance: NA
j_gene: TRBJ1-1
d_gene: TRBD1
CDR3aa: CASKGQQMNTEAFF
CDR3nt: TGTGCCAGCAAGGGACAGCAAATGAACACTGAAGCTTTCTTT

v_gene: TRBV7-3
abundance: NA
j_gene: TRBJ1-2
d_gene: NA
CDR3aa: CASSDGRGGYTF
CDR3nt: TGTGCCAGCAGCGACGGGCGGGGGGGCTACACCTTC

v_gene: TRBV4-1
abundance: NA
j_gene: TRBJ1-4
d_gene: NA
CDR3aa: CASSQHSGANEKLFF
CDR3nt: TGCGCCAGCAGCCAACACAGCGGGGCTAATGAAAAACTGTTTTTT

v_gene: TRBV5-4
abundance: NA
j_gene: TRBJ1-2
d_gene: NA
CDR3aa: CASSPYRNYGYTF
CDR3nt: TGTGCCAGCAGTCCCTACAGGAACTATGGCTACACCTTC

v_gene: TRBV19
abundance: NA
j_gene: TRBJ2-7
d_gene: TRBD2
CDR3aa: CASSRTPGTTYYEQYF
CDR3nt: TGTGCCAGTAGTAGAACCCCCGGGACTACCTACTACGAGCAGTACTTC

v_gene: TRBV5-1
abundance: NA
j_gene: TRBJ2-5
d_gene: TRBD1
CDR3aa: CARRKQGAGETQYF
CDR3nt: TGCGCCAGACGCAAACAGGGGGCCGGGGAGACCCAGTACTTC

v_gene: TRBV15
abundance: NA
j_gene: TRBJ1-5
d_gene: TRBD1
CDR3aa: CATSRVDRAQHF
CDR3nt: TGTGCCACCAGCAGAGTGGACAGGGCCCAGCATTTT

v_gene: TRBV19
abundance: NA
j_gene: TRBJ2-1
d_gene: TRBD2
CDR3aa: CASSTVAGVYNEQFF
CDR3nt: TGTGCCAGTAGTACTGTAGCGGGAGTCTACAATGAGCAGTTCTTC

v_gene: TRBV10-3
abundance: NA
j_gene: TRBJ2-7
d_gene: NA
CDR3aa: CAISRDKTYEQYF
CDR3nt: TGTGCCATCAGTAGGGACAAGACCTACGAGCAGTACTTC

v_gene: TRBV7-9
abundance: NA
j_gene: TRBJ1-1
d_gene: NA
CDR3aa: CASSLGEGITAFF
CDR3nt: TGTGCCAGCAGCTTAGGGGAGGGGATAACGGCTTTCTTT

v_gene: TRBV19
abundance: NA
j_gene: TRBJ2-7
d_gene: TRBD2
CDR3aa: CASSLLAGTPYEQYF
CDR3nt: TGTGCCAGTTCCCTACTAGCGGGGACACCTTACGAGCAGTACTTC

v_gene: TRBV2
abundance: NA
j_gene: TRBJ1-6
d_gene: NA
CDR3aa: CASRYSSYNSPLHF
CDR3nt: TGTGCCAGCAGATACAGCTCCTATAATTCACCCCTCCACTTT

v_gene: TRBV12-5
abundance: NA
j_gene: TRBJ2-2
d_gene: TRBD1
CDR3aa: CASGLGQGAGGELFF
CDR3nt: TGTGCTAGTGGTTTAGGACAGGGGGCCGGCGGGGAGCTGTTTTTT

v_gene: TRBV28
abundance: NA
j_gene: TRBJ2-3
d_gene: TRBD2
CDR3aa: CASSLGTSGRVRADTQYF
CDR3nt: TGTGCCAGCAGTCTCGGGACTAGCGGGAGGGTAAGGGCAGATACGCAGTATTTT

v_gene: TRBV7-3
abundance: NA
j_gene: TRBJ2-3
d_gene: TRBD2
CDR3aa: CASSPTQRGLHTDTQYF
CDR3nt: TGTGCCAGCAGCCCGACCCAGCGGGGGCTACACACAGATACGCAGTATTTT

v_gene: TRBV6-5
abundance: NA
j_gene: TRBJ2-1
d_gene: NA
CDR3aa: CASSYSTGTPYNEQFF
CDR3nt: TGTGCCAGCAGTTACTCGACAGGGACTCCCTACAATGAGCAGTTCTTC

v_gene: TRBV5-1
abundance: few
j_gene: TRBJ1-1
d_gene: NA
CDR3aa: CASSPGTGYTEAFF
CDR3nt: TGCGCCAGCAGTCCCGGGACTGGGTACACTGAAGCTTTCTTT

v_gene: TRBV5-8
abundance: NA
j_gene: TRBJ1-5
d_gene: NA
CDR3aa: CASSLAGGSNQPQHF
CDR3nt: TGTGCCAGCAGCTTGGCCGGGGGTAGCAATCAGCCCCAGCATTTT

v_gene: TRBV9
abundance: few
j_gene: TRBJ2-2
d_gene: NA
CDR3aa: CASSRLAGVTGELFF
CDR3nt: TGTGCCAGCAGCAGACTAGCAGGGGTCACCGGGGAGCTGTTTTTT

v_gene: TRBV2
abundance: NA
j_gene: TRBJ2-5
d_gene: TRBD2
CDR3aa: CASFGLRGAQYF
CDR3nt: TGTGCCAGCTTTGGACTCCGGGGGGCCCAGTACTTC

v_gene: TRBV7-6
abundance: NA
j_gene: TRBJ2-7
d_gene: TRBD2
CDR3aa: CASSLGAGGSEQYF
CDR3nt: TGTGCCAGCAGCTTAGGGGCGGGAGGTTCCGAGCAGTACTTC

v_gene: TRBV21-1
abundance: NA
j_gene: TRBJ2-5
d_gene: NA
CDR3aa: CASTHPSPGDETQYF
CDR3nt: TGTGCCAGCACCCACCCTTCGCCGGGGGACGAGACCCAGTACTTC

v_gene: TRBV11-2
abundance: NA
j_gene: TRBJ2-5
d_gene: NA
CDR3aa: CASSVRQVWETQYF
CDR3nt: TGTGCCAGCAGCGTACGACAGGTTTGGGAGACCCAGTACTTC

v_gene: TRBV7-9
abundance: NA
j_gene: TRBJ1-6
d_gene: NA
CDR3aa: CASTDGGNSPLHF
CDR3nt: TGTGCCAGCACCGACGGAGGTAATTCACCCCTCCACTTT

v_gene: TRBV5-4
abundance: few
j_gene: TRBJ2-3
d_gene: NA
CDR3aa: CASSPVGGPNTQYF
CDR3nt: TGTGCCAGCAGCCCCGTTGGGGGCCCAAATACGCAGTATTTT

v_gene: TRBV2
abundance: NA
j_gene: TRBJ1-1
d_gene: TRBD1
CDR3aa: CASSEQGAVTEAFF
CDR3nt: TGTGCCAGCAGTGAGCAGGGGGCGGTCACTGAAGCTTTCTTT

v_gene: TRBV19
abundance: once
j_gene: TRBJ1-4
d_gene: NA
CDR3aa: CASSSHRDINEKLFF
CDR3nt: TGTGCCAGTAGTAGCCACAGGGACATCAATGAAAAACTGTTTTTT

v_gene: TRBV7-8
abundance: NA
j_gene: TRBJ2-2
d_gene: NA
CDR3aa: CASSLVQPENTGELFF
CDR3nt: TGTGCCAGCAGCTTAGTACAGCCCGAGAACACCGGGGAGCTGTTTTTT